The T cell receptor beta chain under discussion was sequenced for a study of technical replicates of blood from a handful of donors. Trimming removed 6 bases at V and 1 base at J, with 16 bases between. Germline V CDR1 and CDR2: MNHEY, SMNVEV (reference sequence). The CDR3 has 15 amino acids. This table comes from immunoSEQ multiplex PCR, and its TCRdb copy is limited to in-frame clones, with some not included. Of under 80,000 clones listed, 94% are singletons. This TCR was sampled from a human donor in good health. The chain uses TRBV27 and TRBJ2-7; D might be TRBD2 (6 bases). Sequences were obtained from T cells isolated from PBMCs. CDR3 nucleotide sequence: TGTGCCAGCAGCCCCCCCCGGGGAGGATCCTACGAGCAGTACTTC. As protein: CASSPPRGGSYEQYF.